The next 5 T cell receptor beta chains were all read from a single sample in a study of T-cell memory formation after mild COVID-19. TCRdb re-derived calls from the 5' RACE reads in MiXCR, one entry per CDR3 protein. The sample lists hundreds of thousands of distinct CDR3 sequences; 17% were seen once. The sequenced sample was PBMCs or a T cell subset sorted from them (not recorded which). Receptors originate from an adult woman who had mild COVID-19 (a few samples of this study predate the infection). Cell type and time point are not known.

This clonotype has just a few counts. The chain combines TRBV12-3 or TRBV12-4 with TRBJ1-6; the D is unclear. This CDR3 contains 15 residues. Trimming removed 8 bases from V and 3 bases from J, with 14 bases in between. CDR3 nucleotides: TGTGCCAGCTCTTCCGCCGGCAGCTATAATTCACCCCTCCACTTT. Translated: CASSSAGSYNSPLHF.

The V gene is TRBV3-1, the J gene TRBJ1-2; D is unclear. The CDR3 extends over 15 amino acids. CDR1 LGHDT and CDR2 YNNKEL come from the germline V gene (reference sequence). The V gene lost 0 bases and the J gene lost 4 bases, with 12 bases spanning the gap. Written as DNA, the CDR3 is TGTGCCAGCAGCCAAGATCCCCGGGCGGTCTATGGCTACACCTTC. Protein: CASSQDPRAVYGYTF.

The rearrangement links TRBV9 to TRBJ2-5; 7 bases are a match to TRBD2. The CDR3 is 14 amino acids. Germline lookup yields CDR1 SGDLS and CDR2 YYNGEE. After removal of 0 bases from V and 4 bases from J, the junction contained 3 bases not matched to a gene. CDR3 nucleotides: TGTGCCAGCAGCGTAGAGGGAGGGCGAGAGACCCAGTACTTC. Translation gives CASSVEGGRETQYF.

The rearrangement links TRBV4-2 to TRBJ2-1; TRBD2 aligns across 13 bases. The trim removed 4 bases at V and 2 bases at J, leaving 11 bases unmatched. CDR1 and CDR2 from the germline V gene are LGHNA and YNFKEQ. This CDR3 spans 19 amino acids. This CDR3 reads CASSRRTSGRVKTYNEQFF. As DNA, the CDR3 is TGTGCCAGCAGCCGCCGAACTAGCGGGAGGGTAAAGACCTACAATGAGCAGTTCTTC.

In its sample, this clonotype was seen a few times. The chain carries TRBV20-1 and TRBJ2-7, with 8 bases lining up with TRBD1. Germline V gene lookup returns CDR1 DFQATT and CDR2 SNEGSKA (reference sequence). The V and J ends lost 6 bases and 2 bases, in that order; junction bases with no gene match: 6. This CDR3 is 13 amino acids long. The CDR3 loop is CSAFRTGTYEQYF. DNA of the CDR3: TGCAGTGCCTTCCGGACAGGGACCTACGAGCAGTACTTC.